This is a list of T cell receptor beta chains from one sample in a study of T cells in tumors after PD-1 blockade. Assay: immunoSEQ multiplex PCR; the TCRdb copy retains only in-frame clones and omits some. The table lists thousands of clones, approximately 67% of them singletons. The sample in question was tumor tissue, obtained after anti-PD-1 treatment. These receptors came from a human donor with basal cell carcinoma. The CDR3 runs from the conserved cysteine through the conserved F or W. Fields, in order: J gene, clone size, D gene, V gene, CDR3 protein, CDR3 DNA. D genes are given only for firm matches. Some rows have no size entry. The others give once, few or many, or a class for an expanded clone.

J gene: TRBJ2-7
clone size: .
D gene: .
V gene: TRBV27
CDR3 protein: CASSTSGQGIGYEQYF
CDR3 DNA: .

J gene: TRBJ1-1
clone size: few
D gene: .
V gene: TRBV18
CDR3 protein: CASSPRRGTEAFF
CDR3 DNA: TGTGCCAGCTCACCACGTCGGGGCACTGAAGCTTTCTTT

J gene: TRBJ1-2
clone size: .
D gene: .
V gene: TRBV6-5
CDR3 protein: CASPRRSDMEYGYTF
CDR3 DNA: TGTGCCAGCCCCCGGCGATCCGACATGGAGTATGGCTACACCTTC

J gene: TRBJ2-7
clone size: medium-sized
D gene: .
V gene: TRBV6-1
CDR3 protein: CASSEPGYEQYF
CDR3 DNA: TGTGCCAGCAGTGAACCGGGCTACGAGCAGTACTTC

J gene: TRBJ2-1
clone size: .
D gene: TRBD1
V gene: TRBV6-1
CDR3 protein: CASSEALQGAWNEQFF
CDR3 DNA: TGTGCCAGCAGTGAAGCGCTCCAGGGGGCTTGGAATGAGCAGTTCTTC

J gene: TRBJ2-5
clone size: .
D gene: TRBD1
V gene: TRBV6-5
CDR3 protein: CASTGDRGQETQYF
CDR3 DNA: TGTGCCAGCACCGGGGACAGGGGGCAGGAGACCCAGTACTTC

J gene: TRBJ1-4
clone size: .
D gene: .
V gene: TRBV14
CDR3 protein: CASSQTEKLFF
CDR3 DNA: TGTGCCAGCAGCCAAACTGAAAAACTGTTTTTT

J gene: TRBJ2-3
clone size: .
D gene: TRBD2
V gene: TRBV5-6
CDR3 protein: CASSSGTSGSLGGDTQYF
CDR3 DNA: TGTGCCAGCAGCTCCGGGACTAGCGGGAGTTTAGGGGGAGATACGCAGTATTTT

J gene: TRBJ2-1
clone size: .
D gene: TRBD2
V gene: TRBV7-3
CDR3 protein: CASSLDSGGHNEQFF
CDR3 DNA: TGTGCCAGCAGCTTAGATAGCGGGGGCCACAATGAGCAGTTCTTC

J gene: TRBJ2-6
clone size: .
D gene: .
V gene: TRBV7-2
CDR3 protein: CASSLLGRWANVLTF
CDR3 DNA: TGTGCCAGCAGCTTATTAGGGCGCTGGGCCAACGTCCTGACTTTC

J gene: TRBJ2-3
clone size: .
D gene: TRBD1
V gene: TRBV15
CDR3 protein: CATSRWTGGLTDTQYF
CDR3 DNA: TGTGCCACCAGCCGCTGGACAGGGGGCCTCACAGATACGCAGTATTTT

J gene: TRBJ2-7
clone size: .
D gene: .
V gene: TRBV27
CDR3 protein: CASSLGRGLREQYF
CDR3 DNA: TGTGCCAGCAGTTTAGGCCGGGGCCTGAGAGAGCAGTACTTC

J gene: TRBJ2-5
clone size: .
D gene: TRBD1
V gene: TRBV12-5
CDR3 protein: CASGLGQGAETQYF
CDR3 DNA: TGTGCTAGTGGTTTAGGACAGGGGGCAGAGACCCAGTACTTC

J gene: TRBJ2-1
clone size: .
D gene: .
V gene: TRBV7-2
CDR3 protein: CASRGLGRFMEQFF
CDR3 DNA: TGTGCCAGCAGAGGTTTAGGGAGGTTTATGGAGCAGTTCTTC

J gene: TRBJ2-5
clone size: .
D gene: .
V gene: TRBV4-3
CDR3 protein: CASSQDNRVGQETQYF
CDR3 DNA: TGCGCCAGCAGCCAAGATAACAGGGTCGGCCAAGAGACCCAGTACTTC

J gene: TRBJ2-7
clone size: .
D gene: .
V gene: TRBV7-9
CDR3 protein: CASSLEVGEQYF
CDR3 DNA: TGTGCCAGCAGCTTAGAGGTCGGGGAGCAGTACTTC

J gene: TRBJ1-1
clone size: .
D gene: .
V gene: TRBV5-6
CDR3 protein: CASSLRTYRNTEAFF
CDR3 DNA: TGTGCCAGCAGCCTCAGGACGTATCGGAACACTGAAGCTTTCTTT

J gene: TRBJ2-1
clone size: .
D gene: TRBD1
V gene: TRBV9
CDR3 protein: CASSPVVGGKSEQFF
CDR3 DNA: TGTGCCAGCAGCCCAGTAGTAGGGGGCAAGAGTGAGCAGTTCTTC

J gene: TRBJ2-1
clone size: .
D gene: TRBD2
V gene: TRBV7-9
CDR3 protein: CASSLVTSGRLFF
CDR3 DNA: TGTGCCAGCAGCTTAGTAACTAGCGGGAGGCTGTTCTTC

J gene: TRBJ1-2
clone size: .
D gene: .
V gene: TRBV9
CDR3 protein: CASSPSGGVHGYTF
CDR3 DNA: TGTGCCAGCAGCCCTTCGGGGGGGGTACATGGCTACACCTTC

J gene: TRBJ1-2
clone size: .
D gene: .
V gene: TRBV10-3
CDR3 protein: CAISAGAGYTF
CDR3 DNA: TGTGCCATCAGTGCGGGGGCCGGCTACACCTTC

J gene: TRBJ2-3
clone size: .
D gene: TRBD2
V gene: TRBV6-2/TRBV6-3
CDR3 protein: CASSYSPSGRALTQYF
CDR3 DNA: TGTGCCAGCAGTTACTCACCTAGCGGGAGGGCATTAACGCAGTATTTT

J gene: TRBJ2-3
clone size: .
D gene: .
V gene: TRBV30
CDR3 protein: CAWERTRGQYF
CDR3 DNA: TGTGCCTGGGAGCGGACGAGGGGGCAGTATTTT

J gene: TRBJ1-1
clone size: .
D gene: .
V gene: TRBV5-1
CDR3 protein: CASSLVQGGKTEAFF
CDR3 DNA: TGCGCCAGCAGCTTGGTTCAGGGCGGGAAAACTGAAGCTTTCTTT

J gene: TRBJ1-5
clone size: .
D gene: TRBD1
V gene: TRBV28
CDR3 protein: CASSSRRDRGHSNQPQHF
CDR3 DNA: TGTGCCAGCAGTTCCCGCCGGGACAGGGGCCATAGCAATCAGCCCCAGCATTTT

J gene: TRBJ1-2
clone size: .
D gene: TRBD1
V gene: TRBV4-1
CDR3 protein: CASSQDPDRGQGYTF
CDR3 DNA: TGCGCCAGCAGCCAAGATCCCGACAGGGGGCAAGGCTACACCTTC

J gene: TRBJ1-5
clone size: .
D gene: TRBD1
V gene: TRBV28
CDR3 protein: CASSLWAGTANNQPQHF
CDR3 DNA: TGTGCCAGCAGTTTATGGGCTGGGACAGCCAACAATCAGCCCCAGCATTTT

J gene: TRBJ1-1
clone size: .
D gene: .
V gene: TRBV2
CDR3 protein: CASSALYRDTEAFF
CDR3 DNA: TGTGCCAGCAGCGCCCTTTACAGGGACACTGAAGCTTTCTTT

J gene: TRBJ2-7
clone size: few
D gene: TRBD2
V gene: TRBV27
CDR3 protein: CASSQTSGGAREQYF
CDR3 DNA: TGTGCCAGCAGTCAGACTAGCGGGGGGGCCAGAGAGCAGTACTTC

J gene: TRBJ1-2
clone size: .
D gene: TRBD1
V gene: TRBV6-5
CDR3 protein: CASQTSQGKYGYTF
CDR3 DNA: TGTGCCAGCCAAACCTCACAGGGGAAGTATGGCTACACCTTC

J gene: TRBJ2-1
clone size: few
D gene: TRBD2
V gene: TRBV30
CDR3 protein: CAWSVLAGPYNEQFF
CDR3 DNA: TGTGCCTGGAGTGTACTAGCGGGGCCATACAATGAGCAGTTCTTC

J gene: TRBJ2-1
clone size: .
D gene: .
V gene: TRBV6-1
CDR3 protein: CASSEAGGGDYNEQFF
CDR3 DNA: TGTGCCAGCAGTGAAGCGGGCGGGGGCGACTACAATGAGCAGTTCTTC

J gene: TRBJ1-4
clone size: .
D gene: .
V gene: TRBV12-5
CDR3 protein: CASGRIGRPGARRANEKLFF
CDR3 DNA: TGTGCTAGTGGCCGAATCGGGAGACCCGGGGCCCGGAGAGCTAATGAAAAACTGTTTTTT

J gene: TRBJ2-2
clone size: .
D gene: TRBD1
V gene: TRBV7-3
CDR3 protein: CASSLKPDRKAGELFF
CDR3 DNA: TGTGCCAGCAGCTTAAAACCGGACAGGAAGGCCGGGGAGCTGTTTTTT

J gene: TRBJ2-5
clone size: .
D gene: TRBD1
V gene: TRBV5-1
CDR3 protein: CASSLGPQGAGETQYF
CDR3 DNA: TGCGCCAGCAGCCTCGGACCACAGGGGGCGGGGGAGACCCAGTACTTC

J gene: TRBJ1-6
clone size: .
D gene: .
V gene: TRBV18
CDR3 protein: CASSPAHTSPLHF
CDR3 DNA: TGTGCCAGCTCACCGGCCCACACCTCACCCCTCCACTTT

J gene: TRBJ2-7
clone size: .
D gene: .
V gene: TRBV11-3
CDR3 protein: CASETRGRSSYEQYF
CDR3 DNA: TGTGCCAGTGAGACCAGGGGCAGGAGCTCCTACGAGCAGTACTTC

J gene: TRBJ1-1
clone size: .
D gene: TRBD1
V gene: TRBV27
CDR3 protein: CASSQTGGYTEAFF
CDR3 DNA: TGTGCCAGCAGTCAGACAGGGGGCTATACTGAAGCTTTCTTT

J gene: TRBJ1-2
clone size: .
D gene: .
V gene: TRBV4-2
CDR3 protein: CASSQEGGIQVYGYTF
CDR3 DNA: TGTGCCAGCAGCCAAGAGGGCGGCATCCAGGTTTATGGCTACACCTTC

J gene: TRBJ1-6
clone size: .
D gene: .
V gene: TRBV3-1/TRBV3-2
CDR3 protein: CASSQTMSTRGSPLHF
CDR3 DNA: TGTGCCAGCAGCCAGACCATGTCCACGCGTGGATCACCCCTCCACTTT

J gene: TRBJ2-3
clone size: .
D gene: .
V gene: TRBV2
CDR3 protein: CASSGAGDTQYF
CDR3 DNA: TGTGCCAGCAGTGGAGCTGGAGATACGCAGTATTTT

J gene: TRBJ2-6
clone size: .
D gene: .
V gene: TRBV11-2
CDR3 protein: CASSLEGYHFSGANVLTF
CDR3 DNA: TGTGCCAGCAGCTTAGAAGGCTACCATTTCTCTGGGGCCAACGTCCTGACTTTC

J gene: TRBJ1-6
clone size: medium-sized
D gene: .
V gene: TRBV2
CDR3 protein: CASSETAYNSPLHF
CDR3 DNA: TGTGCCAGCAGTGAAACGGCTTATAATTCACCCCTCCACTTT

J gene: TRBJ1-1
clone size: few
D gene: .
V gene: TRBV12-3/TRBV12-4
CDR3 protein: CASSLGTEAFF
CDR3 DNA: TGTGCCAGCAGTTTAGGAACTGAAGCTTTCTTT

J gene: TRBJ2-7
clone size: medium-sized
D gene: .
V gene: TRBV10-1
CDR3 protein: CASSEEVGVSYEQYF
CDR3 DNA: TGCGCCAGCAGTGAGGAGGTGGGGGTCTCCTACGAGCAGTACTTC

J gene: TRBJ2-3
clone size: .
D gene: .
V gene: TRBV4-2
CDR3 protein: CASSQDWAPGVTDTQYF
CDR3 DNA: TGTGCCAGCAGCCAAGATTGGGCCCCAGGGGTAACAGATACGCAGTATTTT

J gene: TRBJ2-5
clone size: .
D gene: .
V gene: TRBV10-3
CDR3 protein: CAIRTGTEQETQYF
CDR3 DNA: TGTGCCATCAGGACCGGGACGGAACAAGAGACCCAGTACTTC

J gene: TRBJ2-6
clone size: .
D gene: .
V gene: TRBV6-5
CDR3 protein: CASSSRRRSGANVLTF
CDR3 DNA: TGTGCCAGCAGTTCTCGACGGCGCTCTGGGGCCAACGTCCTGACTTTC

J gene: TRBJ1-1
clone size: medium-sized
D gene: .
V gene: TRBV4-1
CDR3 protein: CASSQDAGLKAFF
CDR3 DNA: TGCGCCAGCAGCCAAGATGCGGGGCTTAAAGCTTTCTTT

J gene: TRBJ1-1
clone size: .
D gene: .
V gene: TRBV20-1
CDR3 protein: CSASDGSGTEAFF
CDR3 DNA: TGCAGTGCTAGTGATGGAAGTGGGACTGAAGCTTTCTTT

J gene: TRBJ1-1
clone size: .
D gene: .
V gene: TRBV5-1
CDR3 protein: CASRVSVENTEAFF
CDR3 DNA: TGCGCCAGCAGGGTGAGCGTTGAGAACACTGAAGCTTTCTTT

J gene: TRBJ1-3
clone size: .
D gene: .
V gene: TRBV6-5
CDR3 protein: CASSLGYISGNTIYF
CDR3 DNA: TGTGCCAGCAGCCTTGGATATATCTCTGGAAACACCATATATTTT

J gene: TRBJ1-2
clone size: .
D gene: .
V gene: TRBV5-3
CDR3 protein: CARSLYRDYDYGYTF
CDR3 DNA: TGTGCCAGAAGCTTATACAGGGATTATGACTATGGCTACACCTTC

J gene: TRBJ1-3
clone size: .
D gene: TRBD1
V gene: TRBV3-1/TRBV3-2
CDR3 protein: CASTRDRDSGNTIYF
CDR3 DNA: TGTGCCAGTACGAGGGACAGGGACTCTGGAAACACCATATATTTT

J gene: TRBJ1-4
clone size: .
D gene: .
V gene: TRBV18
CDR3 protein: CASSPPAGAPRGGKLFF
CDR3 DNA: TGTGCCAGCTCACCCCCGGCAGGGGCCCCCAGAGGGGGAAAACTGTTTTTT